This T cell receptor beta chain was retrieved from a study of CD4 T cells in relation to SARS-CoV-2 and coronaviruses. Study context: PBMCs were cultured with antigen for over nine days before TCR beta sequencing. Shared crossreactive spike epitopes were mapped to their HLA restriction. Study outcomes and limitations: The assay detects memory recall responses, not culture-primed primary responses. This crossreactivity analysis covered spike protein alone, no other viral proteins.

Assay used: immunoSEQ multiplex PCR; TCRdb lists only in-frame clones, some missing. The data show about 36,000 clones, roughly 80% seen once. Concerning this clone: The antigen remains undetermined.

The clonotype comes from an adult with COVID-19. The sequencing input was naive CD4+ T cells from PBMCs, cultured in vitro. Subset denoted: naive CD4+ T cells isolated by negative enrichment.

DNA of the CDR3: TGCAGCGTTGAGGGTATCTCCTACAATGAGCAGTTCTTC. This codes for CSVEGISYNEQFF. This chain joins TRBV29-1 and TRBJ2-1; D uncertain. The CDR3 runs 13 residues. Per the germline V gene, CDR1 is SQVTM and CDR2 is ANQGSEA. V was shortened by 3 bases and J by 0 bases, with 6 bases between the two germline ends.